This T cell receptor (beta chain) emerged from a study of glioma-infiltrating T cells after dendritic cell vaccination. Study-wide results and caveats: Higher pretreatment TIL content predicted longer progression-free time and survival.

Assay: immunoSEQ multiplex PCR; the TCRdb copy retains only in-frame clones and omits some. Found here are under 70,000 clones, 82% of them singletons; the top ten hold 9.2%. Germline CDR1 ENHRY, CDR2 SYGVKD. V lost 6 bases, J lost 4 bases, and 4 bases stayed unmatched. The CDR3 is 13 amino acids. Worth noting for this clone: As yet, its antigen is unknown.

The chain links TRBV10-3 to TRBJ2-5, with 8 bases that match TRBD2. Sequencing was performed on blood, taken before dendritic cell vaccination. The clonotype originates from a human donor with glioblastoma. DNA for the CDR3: TGTGCCATCAGCGGACTAGCTGGAGAGACCCAGTACTTC. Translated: CAISGLAGETQYF.